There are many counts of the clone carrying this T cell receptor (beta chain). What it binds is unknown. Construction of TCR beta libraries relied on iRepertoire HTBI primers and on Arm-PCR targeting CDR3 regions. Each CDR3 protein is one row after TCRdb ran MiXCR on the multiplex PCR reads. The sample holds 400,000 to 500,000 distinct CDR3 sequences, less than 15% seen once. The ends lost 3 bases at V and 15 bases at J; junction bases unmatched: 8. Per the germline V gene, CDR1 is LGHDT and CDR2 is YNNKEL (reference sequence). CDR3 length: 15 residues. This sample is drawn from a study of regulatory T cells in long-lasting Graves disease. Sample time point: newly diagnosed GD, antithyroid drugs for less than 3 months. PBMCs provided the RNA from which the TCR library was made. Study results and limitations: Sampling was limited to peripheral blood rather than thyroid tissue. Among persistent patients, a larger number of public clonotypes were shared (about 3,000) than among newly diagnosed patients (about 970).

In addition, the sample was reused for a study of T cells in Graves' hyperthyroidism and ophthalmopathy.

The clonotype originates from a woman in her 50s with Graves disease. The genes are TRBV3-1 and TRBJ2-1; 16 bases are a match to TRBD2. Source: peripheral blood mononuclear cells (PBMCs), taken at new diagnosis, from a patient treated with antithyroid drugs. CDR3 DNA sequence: TGTGCCAGCAGCCAGGGGACTAGCGGGAGGGCCCGGCCGTTCTTC. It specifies CASSQGTSGRARPFF.